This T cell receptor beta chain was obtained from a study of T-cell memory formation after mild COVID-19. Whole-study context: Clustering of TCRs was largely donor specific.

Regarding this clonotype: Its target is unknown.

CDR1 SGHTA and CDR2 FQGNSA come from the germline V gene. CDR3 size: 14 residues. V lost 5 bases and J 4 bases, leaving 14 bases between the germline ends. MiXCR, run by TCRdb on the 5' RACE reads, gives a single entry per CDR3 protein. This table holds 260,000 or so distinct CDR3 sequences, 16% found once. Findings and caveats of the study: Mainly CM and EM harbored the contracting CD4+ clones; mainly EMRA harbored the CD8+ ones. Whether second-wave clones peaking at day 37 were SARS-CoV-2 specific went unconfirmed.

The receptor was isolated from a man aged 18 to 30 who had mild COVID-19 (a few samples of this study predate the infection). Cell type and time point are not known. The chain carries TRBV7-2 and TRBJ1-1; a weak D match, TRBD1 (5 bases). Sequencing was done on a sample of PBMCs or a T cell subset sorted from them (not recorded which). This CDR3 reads CASSRDGRATEAFF. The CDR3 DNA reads TGTGCCAGCAGCCGAGATGGCAGGGCCACTGAAGCTTTCTTT.